Sequencing of this TCR beta chain was carried out in a study of cytomegalovirus exposure and HLA in healthy donors. Study at large: A subsequent analysis reported that the roughly 120 validation repertoires were produced on the same platform that had also been used for the roughly 670 first-cohort repertoires.

Study-wide results and limits: Confirmation in vitro established that a few CMV-associated chains were specific for CMV antigens. First-cohort TCR clusters were later found to tend to co-occur in the 120 or so validation repertoires.

This clone was observed once. No antigen is known for it. V was pared by 7 bases and J by 3 bases, with 15 bases between. This CDR3 has 15 amino acids. Germline CDR1 SGHNT, CDR2 YENEEA. The assay was immunoSEQ multiplex PCR, and TCRdb's table has in-frame clones only and misses some. The sample records about 220,000 clones, about nine tenths being singletons. The TCR originated in a woman between 18 and 29 years old in good health and CMV-seronegative. Input material: PBMCs. V gene TRBV11-3 combines with J gene TRBJ2-2; a weak D match, TRBD1 (5 bases). The chain's CDR3 is CASTPGYLDTGELFF. The CDR3 nucleotides are TGTGCCAGCACCCCAGGGTATTTGGACACCGGGGAGCTGTTTTTT. Full variable domain (remainder filled in from reference TRBV11-3 and TRBJ2-2): EAGVVQSPRYKIIEKKQPVAFWCNPISGHNTLYWYLQNLGQGPELLIRYENEEAVDDSQLPKDRFSAERLKGVDSTLKIQPAELGDSAVYLCASTPGYLDTGELFFGEGSRLTVL.